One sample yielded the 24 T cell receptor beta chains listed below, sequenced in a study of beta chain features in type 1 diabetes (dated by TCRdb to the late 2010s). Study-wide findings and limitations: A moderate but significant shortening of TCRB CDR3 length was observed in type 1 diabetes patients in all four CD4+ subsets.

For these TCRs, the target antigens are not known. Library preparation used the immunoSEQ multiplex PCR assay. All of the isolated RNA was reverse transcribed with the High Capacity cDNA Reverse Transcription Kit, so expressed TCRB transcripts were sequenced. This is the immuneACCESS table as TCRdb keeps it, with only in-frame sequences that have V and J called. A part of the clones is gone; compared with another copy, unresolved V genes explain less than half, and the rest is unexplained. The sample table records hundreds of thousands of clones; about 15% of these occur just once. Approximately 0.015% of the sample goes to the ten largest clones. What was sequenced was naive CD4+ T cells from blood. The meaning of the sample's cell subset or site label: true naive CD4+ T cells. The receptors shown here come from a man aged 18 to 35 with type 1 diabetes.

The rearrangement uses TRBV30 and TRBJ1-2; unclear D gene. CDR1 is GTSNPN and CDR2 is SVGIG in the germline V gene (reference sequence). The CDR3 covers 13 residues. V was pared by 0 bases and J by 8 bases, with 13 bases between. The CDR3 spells CAWSVLSLRGYTF. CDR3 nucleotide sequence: TGTGCCTGGAGTGTACTAAGCCTTCGGGGCTACACCTTC.

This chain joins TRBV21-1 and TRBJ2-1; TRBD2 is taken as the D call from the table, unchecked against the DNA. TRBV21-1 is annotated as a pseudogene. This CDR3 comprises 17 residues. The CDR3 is CASSKGTSGSSYNEQFF. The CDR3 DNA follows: TGTGCCAGCAGCAAAGGGACTAGCGGGAGTTCCTACAATGAGCAGTTCTTC.

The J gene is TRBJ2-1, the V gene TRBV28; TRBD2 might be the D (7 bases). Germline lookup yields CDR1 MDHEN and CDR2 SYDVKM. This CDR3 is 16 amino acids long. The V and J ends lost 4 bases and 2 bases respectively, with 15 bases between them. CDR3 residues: CASSSQGRAPYNEQFF. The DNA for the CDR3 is TGTGCCAGCAGTTCCCAGGGGAGGGCCCCCTACAATGAGCAGTTCTTC.

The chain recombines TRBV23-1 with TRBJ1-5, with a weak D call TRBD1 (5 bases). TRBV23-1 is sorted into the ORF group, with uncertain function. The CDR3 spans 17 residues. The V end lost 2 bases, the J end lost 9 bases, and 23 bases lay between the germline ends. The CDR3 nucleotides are TGCGCCAGCAGTCAACTGGGGCTGAACTACTTAAAACGGCCCCAGCATTTT. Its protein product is CASSQLGLNYLKRPQHF.

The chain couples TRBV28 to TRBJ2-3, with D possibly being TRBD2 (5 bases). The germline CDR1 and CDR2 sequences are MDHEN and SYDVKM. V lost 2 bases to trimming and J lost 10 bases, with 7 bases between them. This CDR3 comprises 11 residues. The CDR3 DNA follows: TGTGCCAGCAGTTTAACTAGGGCGCAGTATTTT. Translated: CASSLTRAQYF.

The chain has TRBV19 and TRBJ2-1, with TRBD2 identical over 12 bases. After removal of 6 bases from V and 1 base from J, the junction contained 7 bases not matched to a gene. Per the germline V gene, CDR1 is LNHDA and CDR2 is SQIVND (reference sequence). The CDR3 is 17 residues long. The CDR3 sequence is CASRTSGRYGSYNEQFF. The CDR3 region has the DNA TGTGCCAGTAGAACTAGCGGGAGGTACGGTTCCTACAATGAGCAGTTCTTC.

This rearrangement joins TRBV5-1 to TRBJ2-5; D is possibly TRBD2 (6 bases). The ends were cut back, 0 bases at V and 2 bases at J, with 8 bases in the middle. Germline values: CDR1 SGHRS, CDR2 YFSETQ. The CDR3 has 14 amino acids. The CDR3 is CASSLGSGQETQYF. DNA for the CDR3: TGCGCCAGCAGCTTGGGAAGCGGGCAAGAGACCCAGTACTTC. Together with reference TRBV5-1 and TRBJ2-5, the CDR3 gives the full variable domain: KAGVTQTPRYLIKTRGQQVTLSCSPISGHRSVSWYQQTPGQGLQFLFEYFSETQRNKGNFPGRFSGRQFSNSRSEMNVSTLELGDSALYLCASSLGSGQETQYFGPGTRLLVL.

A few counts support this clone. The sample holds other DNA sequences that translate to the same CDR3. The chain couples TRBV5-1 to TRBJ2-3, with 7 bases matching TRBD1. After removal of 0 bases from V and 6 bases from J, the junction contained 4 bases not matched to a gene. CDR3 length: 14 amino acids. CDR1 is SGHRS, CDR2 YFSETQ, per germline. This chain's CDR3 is CASSLGQGPDTQYF. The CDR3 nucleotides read TGCGCCAGCAGCTTGGGACAGGGTCCCGATACGCAGTATTTT. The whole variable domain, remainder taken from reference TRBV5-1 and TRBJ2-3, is KAGVTQTPRYLIKTRGQQVTLSCSPISGHRSVSWYQQTPGQGLQFLFEYFSETQRNKGNFPGRFSGRQFSNSRSEMNVSTLELGDSALYLCASSLGQGPDTQYFGPGTRLTVL.

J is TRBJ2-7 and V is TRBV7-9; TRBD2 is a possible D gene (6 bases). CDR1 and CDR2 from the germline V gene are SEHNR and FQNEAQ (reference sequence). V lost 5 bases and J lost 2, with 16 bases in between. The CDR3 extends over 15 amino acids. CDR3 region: CASSPGTRDPYEQYF. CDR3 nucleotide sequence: TGTGCCAGCAGCCCAGGGACTCGAGACCCCTACGAGCAGTACTTC.

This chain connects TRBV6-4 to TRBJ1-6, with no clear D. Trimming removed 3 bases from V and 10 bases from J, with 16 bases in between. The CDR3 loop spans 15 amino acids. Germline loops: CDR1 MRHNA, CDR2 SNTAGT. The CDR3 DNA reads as TGTGCCAGCAGTGAAGTCATCGGGTCAAACTCACCCCTCCACTTT. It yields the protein CASSEVIGSNSPLHF.

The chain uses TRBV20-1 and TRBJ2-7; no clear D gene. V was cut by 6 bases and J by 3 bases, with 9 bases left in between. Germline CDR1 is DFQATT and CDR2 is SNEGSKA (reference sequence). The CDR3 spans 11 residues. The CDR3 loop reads CSAAPFYEQYF. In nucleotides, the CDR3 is TGCAGTGCGGCTCCTTTCTACGAGCAGTACTTC.

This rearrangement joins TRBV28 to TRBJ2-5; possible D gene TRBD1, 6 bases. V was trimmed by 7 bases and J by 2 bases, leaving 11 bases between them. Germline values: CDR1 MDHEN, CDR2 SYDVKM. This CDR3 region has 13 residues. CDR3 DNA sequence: TGTGCCAGCACCTCAGGACAGCAAGAGACCCAGTACTTC. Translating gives CASTSGQQETQYF.

CDR3 in DNA: TGTGCCAGCAGCCCGGACTGGACGGCAGAGACCCAGTACTTC. Translating gives CASSPDWTAETQYF. The rearrangement uses TRBV7-9 and TRBJ2-5, with D perhaps TRBD2 (5 bases). Trimming shortened V by 5 bases and J by 4 bases, and 14 bases separated the two germline ends. The CDR3 totals 14 residues. Germline-derived CDR1 and CDR2 are SEHNR and FQNEAQ (reference sequence).

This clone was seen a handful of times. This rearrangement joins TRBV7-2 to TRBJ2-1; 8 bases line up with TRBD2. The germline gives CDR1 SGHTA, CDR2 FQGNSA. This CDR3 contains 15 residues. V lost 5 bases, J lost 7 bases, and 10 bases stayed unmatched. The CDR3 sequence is CASSHTSGARNEQFF. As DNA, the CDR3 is TGTGCCAGCAGCCACACTAGCGGAGCAAGGAATGAGCAGTTCTTC.

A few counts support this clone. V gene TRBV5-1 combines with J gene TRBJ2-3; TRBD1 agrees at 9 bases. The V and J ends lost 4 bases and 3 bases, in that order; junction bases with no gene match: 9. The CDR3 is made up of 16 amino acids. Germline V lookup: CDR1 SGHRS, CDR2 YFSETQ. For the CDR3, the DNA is TGCGCCAGCAGCGGAGGGACAGGGATTGGGACAGATACGCAGTATTTT. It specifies CASSGGTGIGTDTQYF.

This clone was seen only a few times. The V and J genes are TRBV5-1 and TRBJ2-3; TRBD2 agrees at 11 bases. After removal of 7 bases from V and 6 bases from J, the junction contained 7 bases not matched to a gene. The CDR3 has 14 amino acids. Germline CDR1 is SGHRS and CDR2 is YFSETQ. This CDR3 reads CASRQLAGEDTQYF. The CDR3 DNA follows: TGCGCCAGCCGTCAACTAGCGGGAGAGGATACGCAGTATTTT. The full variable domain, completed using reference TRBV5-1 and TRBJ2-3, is KAGVTQTPRYLIKTRGQQVTLSCSPISGHRSVSWYQQTPGQGLQFLFEYFSETQRNKGNFPGRFSGRQFSNSRSEMNVSTLELGDSALYLCASRQLAGEDTQYFGPGTRLTVL.

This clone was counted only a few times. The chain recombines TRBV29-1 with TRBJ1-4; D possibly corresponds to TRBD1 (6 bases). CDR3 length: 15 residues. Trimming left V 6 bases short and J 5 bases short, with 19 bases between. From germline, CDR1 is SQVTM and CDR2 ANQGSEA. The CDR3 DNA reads TGCAGCGTAACTGGACGGGGGGGCCGGAATGAAAAACTGTTTTTT. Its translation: CSVTGRGGRNEKLFF.

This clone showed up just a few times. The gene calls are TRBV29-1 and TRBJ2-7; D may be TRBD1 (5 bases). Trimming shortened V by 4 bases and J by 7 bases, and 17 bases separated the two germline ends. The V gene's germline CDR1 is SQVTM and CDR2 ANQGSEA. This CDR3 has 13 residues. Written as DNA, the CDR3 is TGCAGCGTTGGTCAGGGCCCCCAAGGGGAGCAGTACTTC. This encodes CSVGQGPQGEQYF.

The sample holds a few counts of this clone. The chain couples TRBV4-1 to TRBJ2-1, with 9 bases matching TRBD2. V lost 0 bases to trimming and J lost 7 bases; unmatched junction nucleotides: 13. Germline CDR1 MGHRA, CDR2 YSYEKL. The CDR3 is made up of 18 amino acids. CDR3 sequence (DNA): TGCGCCAGCAGCCAAGATAGATTCGGACTAGCGATCTCTAATGAGCAGTTCTTC. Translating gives CASSQDRFGLAISNEQFF.

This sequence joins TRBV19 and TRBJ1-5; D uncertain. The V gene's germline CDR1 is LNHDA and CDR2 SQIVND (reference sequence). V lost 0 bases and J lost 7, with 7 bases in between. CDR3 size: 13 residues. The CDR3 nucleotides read TGTGCCAGTAGTATAGAACGGAGACAGCCCCAGCATTTT. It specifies CASSIERRQPQHF.

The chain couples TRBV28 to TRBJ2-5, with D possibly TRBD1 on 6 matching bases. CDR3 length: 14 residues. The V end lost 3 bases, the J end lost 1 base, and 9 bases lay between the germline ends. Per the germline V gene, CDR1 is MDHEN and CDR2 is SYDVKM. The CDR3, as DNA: TGTGCCAGCAGTTTCATCAGGGGCCAAGAGACCCAGTACTTC. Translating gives CASSFIRGQETQYF.

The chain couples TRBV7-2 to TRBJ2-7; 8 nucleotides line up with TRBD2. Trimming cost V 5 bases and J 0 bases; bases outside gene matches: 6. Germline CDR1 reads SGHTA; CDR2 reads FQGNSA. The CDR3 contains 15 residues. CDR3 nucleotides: TGTGCCAGCAGCCAAAGCGGGGGCCTCTCCTACGAGCAGTACTTC. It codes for CASSQSGGLSYEQYF.

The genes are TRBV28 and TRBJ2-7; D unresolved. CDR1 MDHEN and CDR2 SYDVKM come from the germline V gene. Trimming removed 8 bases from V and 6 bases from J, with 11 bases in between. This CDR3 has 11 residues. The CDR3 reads CASLHPGEQYF. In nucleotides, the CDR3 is TGTGCCAGCCTCCACCCCGGCGAGCAGTACTTC.

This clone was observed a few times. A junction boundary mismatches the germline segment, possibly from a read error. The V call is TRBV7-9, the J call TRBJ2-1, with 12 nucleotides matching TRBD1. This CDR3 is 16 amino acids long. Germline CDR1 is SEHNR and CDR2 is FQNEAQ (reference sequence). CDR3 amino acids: CASSQVPGQGANEQFF. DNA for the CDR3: TGCGCCAGCAGCCAAGTTCCGGGACAGGGGGCCAATGAGCAGTTCTTC.